This T cell receptor beta chain was identified during a study of T cell responses to AZD1222 COVID-19 vaccine. Overall study findings and caveats: Two doses of AZD1222 preceded a rise in Spike-specific TCR breadth and depth. Donors were mostly white British, more females; clonal diversity possibly underestimated.

This CDR3 is 15 amino acids long. CDR1 LNHDA and CDR2 SQIVND come from the germline V gene (reference sequence). Trimming took 7 bases from V and 9 from J, leaving 22 bases between them. Generated by immunoSEQ multiplex PCR, the TCRdb table keeps only in-frame clones and is missing some. The table has 150,000 to 200,000 clones, about nine tenths seen once. On this clone: The target antigen is unknown.

The sample in question was peripheral blood, obtained on day 0 of AZD1222 vaccination. The receptor was isolated from an adult in good health. This chain links TRBV19 with TRBJ1-5; D is possibly TRBD1 (6 bases). CDR3 sequence (DNA): TGTGCCAGTATTGAGGGTGGGGGCCGCCTCACGCCCCAGCATTTT. Translating it yields CASIEGGGRLTPQHF.